These 29 T cell receptor beta chains share one sample of origin, sequenced in a study of blood T cell repertoires in COVID-19. The table came from immunoSEQ multiplex PCR; TCRdb's copy has only in-frame clones and leaves some out. The sample includes around 260,000 clones, around nine tenths seen only once; the top ten take over 4%. Sequenced material: peripheral blood. The receptors shown here come from a woman aged 60-75 years with COVID-19, enrolled during active disease.

The CDR3 coding sequence is TGTGCCAGCAGTTGGGGACTAGCGGGAACAGATACGCAGTATTTT. Translated: CASSWGLAGTDTQYF. This rearrangement joins TRBV28 to TRBJ2-3; 13 nucleotides match TRBD2. Germline-derived CDR1 and CDR2 are MDHEN and SYDVKM. This CDR3 spans 15 amino acids. The J segment lost 3 bases and the V segment lost 4 bases, leaving 1 base of the junction unmatched.

This chain connects TRBV19 to TRBJ1-3; the D is unclear. Per the germline V gene, CDR1 is LNHDA and CDR2 is SQIVND (reference sequence). Trimming pared 5 bases from V and 7 bases from J, leaving 15 bases between. The CDR3 consists of 14 residues. The CDR3 nucleotides are TGTGCCAGTAGTCTCCGTGGTGGAGGGAACACCATATATTTT. Protein: CASSLRGGGNTIYF.

V gene TRBV27 combines with J gene TRBJ2-1, with 8 bases lining up with TRBD1. The CDR3 runs 15 residues. Trimming cost V 6 bases and J 0 bases; bases outside gene matches: 4. Germline CDR1 and CDR2: MNHEY and SMNVEV (reference sequence). The DNA of the CDR3 is TGTGCCAGCAGACTTGGACAGGGCTCCTACAATGAGCAGTTCTTC. It is translated as CASRLGQGSYNEQFF.

The CDR3 is CASSQDPIKGVDSNQPQHF. CDR3 DNA: TGCGCCAGCAGCCAAGATCCCATCAAGGGGGTGGATAGCAATCAGCCCCAGCATTTT. The V gene is TRBV4-3, the J gene TRBJ1-5, with D possibly matching TRBD1 (6 bases). Trimming pared 0 bases from V and 0 bases from J, leaving 18 bases between. The CDR3 loop spans 19 amino acids. Germline values: CDR1 LGHNA, CDR2 YSLEER.

The chain links TRBV30 to TRBJ2-6, with D unresolved. Germline values: CDR1 GTSNPN, CDR2 SVGIG (reference sequence). The CDR3 totals 15 residues. The V and J ends lost 0 bases and 2 bases respectively, with 8 bases between them. CDR3 region: CAWSVMAAGANVLTF. The CDR3 nucleotides read TGTGCCTGGAGTGTAATGGCGGCTGGGGCCAACGTCCTGACTTTC.

This rearrangement joins TRBV11-2 to TRBJ1-1; the D gene is possibly TRBD1 (6 bases). The CDR3 contains 15 residues. Germline values: CDR1 SGHAT, CDR2 FQNNGV. With 5 bases removed from V and 6 bases from J, the gap between germline ends came to 19 bases. CDR3 bases: TGTGCCAGCAGCCCAGGTCCGGGGGGCAGCTCTGAAGCTTTCTTT. This encodes CASSPGPGGSSEAFF.

About this clone: One junction end does not reproduce the germline sequence, and a read error may be involved. The genes are TRBV5-4 and TRBJ1-3, with D maybe TRBD1 (6 bases). The CDR3 sequence is 12 residues long. CDR1 is SGHNT and CDR2 is YYREEE in the germline V gene (reference sequence). The CDR3: CASGVRGTGPIF. In DNA, the CDR3 is TGTGCCAGCGGGGTGAGGGGCACAGGGCCCATTTTT. The full variable domain, with the rest looked up from reference TRBV5-4 and TRBJ1-3, is ETGVTQSPTHLIKTRGQQVTLRCSSQSGHNTVSWYQQALGQGPQFIFQYYREEENGRGNFPPRFSGLQFPNYSSELNVNALELDDSALYLCASGVRGTGPIFGEGSWLTVV.

The chain's CDR3 is CASSRMRYEQFF. The CDR3 nucleotides are TGTGCCAGCAGCCGCATGAGGTATGAGCAGTTCTTC. The chain has TRBV3-1 (or the pseudogene TRBV3-2) and TRBJ2-1; no clear D gene. Germline V gene data show CDR1 as LGHDT and CDR2 as YNNKEL (reference sequence). Trimming cost V 4 bases and J 8 bases, with 9 bases left between them. The CDR3 has 12 residues.

The chain recombines TRBV7-9 with TRBJ1-2; TRBD1 agrees at 7 bases. The length of the CDR3 is 15 residues. Germline CDR1 and CDR2: SEHNR and FQNEAQ (reference sequence). V shed 5 bases and J 4 bases; nucleotides not matched to a gene: 10. DNA for the CDR3: TGTGCCAGCAGCCGACCGGGACAGATAACCTATGGCTACACCTTC. As protein: CASSRPGQITYGYTF.

The rearrangement uses TRBV28 and TRBJ2-5, with TRBD1 identical over 7 bases. Per the germline V gene, CDR1 is MDHEN and CDR2 is SYDVKM. With 2 bases clipped from V and 5 bases from J, the junction kept 5 bases outside the gene matches. The CDR3 is 14 residues long. CDR3 residues: CASSLRVRGETQYF. DNA for the CDR3: TGTGCCAGCAGTTTACGCGTCAGGGGGGAGACCCAGTACTTC.

The CDR3 is CASIMRQGSTYEQYF. The CDR3 region has the DNA TGTGCCAGCATAATGAGACAGGGAAGTACCTACGAGCAGTACTTC. The chain recombines TRBV6-5 with TRBJ2-7; 7 nucleotides line up with TRBD1. V lost 7 bases to trimming and J lost 2 bases; unmatched junction nucleotides: 11. The CDR3 totals 15 residues. Per the germline V gene, CDR1 is MNHEY and CDR2 is SVGAGI.

A single count supports this clone. The genes are TRBV4-2 and TRBJ2-3, with 13 positions matching TRBD2. V lost 0 bases and J lost 2; bases outside the gene matches: 2. The CDR3 length is 17 residues. Germline V gives CDR1 LGHNA, CDR2 YNFKEQ. CDR3 in amino acids: CASSQEGTSGTTDTQYF. The DNA of the CDR3 is TGTGCCAGCAGCCAAGAGGGGACTAGCGGGACCACAGATACGCAGTATTTT.

The chain employs TRBV28 and TRBJ1-2; 10 nucleotides align to TRBD1. J was trimmed by 8 bases and V by 6 bases; bases with no gene match: 9. The CDR3 runs to 14 residues. Per germline, CDR1 MDHEN and CDR2 SYDVKM. The CDR3 DNA reads as TGTGCCAGCAGAGATGGGACAGGGGTCTTGGGCTACACCTTC. It codes for CASRDGTGVLGYTF.

The rearrangement uses TRBV19 and TRBJ2-7, with TRBD2 as a possible D gene (6 bases). The CDR3 is 15 amino acids. The germline gives CDR1 LNHDA, CDR2 SQIVND (reference sequence). With 0 bases removed from V and 3 bases from J, the gap between germline ends came to 12 bases. As DNA, the CDR3 is TGTGCCAGTAGTATAGATCGGGGACTCATCTACGAGCAGTACTTC. Its protein product is CASSIDRGLIYEQYF.

This clone was observed a handful of times. At the DNA level, this CDR3 is encoded by other sequences in the same sample as well. V is TRBV5-1 and J is TRBJ2-5; 7 bases are shared with TRBD1. Trimming at V came to 0 bases and at J to 1 base, leaving 3 bases not matched to a gene. This CDR3 spans 15 amino acids. Germline CDR1 SGHRS, CDR2 YFSETQ. The CDR3 DNA follows: TGCGCCAGCAGCTTGGCTGACAGGGTCCAAGAGACCCAGTACTTC. It encodes CASSLADRVQETQYF.

V and J are TRBV19 and TRBJ2-3; 8 bases map to TRBD1. Trimming cost V 3 bases and J 0 bases; bases outside gene matches: 2. The CDR3 contains 15 residues. Per the germline V gene, CDR1 is LNHDA and CDR2 is SQIVND (reference sequence). The DNA for the CDR3 is TGTGCCAGTAGTATGGGACAGGCCAGCACAGATACGCAGTATTTT. This gives the protein CASSMGQASTDTQYF.

The chain is built from TRBV28 and TRBJ1-1; weak D call: TRBD1 (6 bases). V lost 4 bases and J 6 bases, leaving 18 bases between the germline ends. CDR1 and CDR2 from the germline V gene are MDHEN and SYDVKM. The CDR3 has 15 amino acids. DNA for the CDR3: TGTGCCAGCAGTTCCCCTCCGGGGGGCATCCCTGAAGCTTTCTTT. Translated, it gives CASSSPPGGIPEAFF.

This chain joins TRBV7-8 and TRBJ1-2; D is uncertain. The germline CDR1 and CDR2 sequences are SGHVS and FQNEAQ. The CDR3 has 13 amino acids. V was trimmed by 0 bases and J by 8 bases, leaving 10 bases between them. The CDR3 is CASSLAAEGGYTF. In nucleotides, the CDR3 is TGTGCCAGCAGCTTAGCGGCAGAGGGAGGCTACACCTTC.

This clone was detected once. This rearrangement joins TRBV7-8 to TRBJ1-5; D gene uncertain. This CDR3 comprises 13 residues. Germline V gene data show CDR1 as SGHVS and CDR2 as FQNEAQ. The V end was cut by 0 bases, the J end by 8 bases, with 8 bases between. The CDR3 DNA reads TGTGCCAGCAGCTTAGCCCGAGCGGAGCCCCAGCATTTT. This sequence encodes CASSLARAEPQHF.

This sequence joins TRBV19 and TRBJ1-4; 7 positions agree with TRBD1. CDR3 length equals 17 residues. J was trimmed by 0 bases and V by 5 bases; bases with no gene match: 9. CDR1 LNHDA and CDR2 SQIVND come from the germline V gene (reference sequence). In DNA form, the CDR3 reads TGTGCCAGTAGTCGTGATCCGGGACAGCCAACTAATGAAAAACTGTTTTTT. Protein: CASSRDPGQPTNEKLFF.

The chain couples TRBV27 to TRBJ2-7; 8 bases align to TRBD1. The CDR3 extends over 14 amino acids. Trimming cost V 7 bases and J 7 bases; bases outside gene matches: 12. CDR1 and CDR2 from the germline V gene are MNHEY and SMNVEV (reference sequence). The CDR3 here is CASKDGTGLAEQYF. CDR3 in DNA: TGTGCCAGCAAAGATGGGACAGGCCTAGCGGAGCAGTACTTC.

The genes are TRBV11-2 and TRBJ2-2, with D hard to call. This CDR3 region has 14 residues. Germline V gene data show CDR1 as SGHAT and CDR2 as FQNNGV. V lost 1 base and J lost 1, with 4 bases in between. The CDR3 bases are TGTGCCAGCAGCTTAGGGAGGAACACCGGGGAGCTGTTTTTT. Encoded protein: CASSLGRNTGELFF.

The genes are TRBV4-3 and TRBJ2-7, with 9 bases matching TRBD2. There are 14 residues in the CDR3. J gave up 6 bases and V 3 bases, and 6 bases lay outside the gene matches. CDR1 is LGHNA, CDR2 YSLEER, per germline. The CDR3: CASSQFSGSSEQYF. Here the CDR3 DNA reads TGCGCCAGCAGCCAGTTTAGCGGGAGTAGCGAGCAGTACTTC.

V gene TRBV19 combines with J gene TRBJ1-1; 8 bases agree with TRBD1. This CDR3 has 16 amino acids. Trimming cost V 2 bases and J 2 bases; bases outside gene matches: 7. The germline V gene encodes CDR1 LNHDA and CDR2 SQIVND (reference sequence). The chain's CDR3 is CASSILAAGGNTEAFF. The CDR3, as DNA: TGTGCCAGTAGTATACTCGCGGCAGGGGGCAACACTGAAGCTTTCTTT.

V and J are TRBV5-1 and TRBJ1-2; 7 nucleotides match TRBD1. Germline CDR1 and CDR2: SGHRS and YFSETQ. This CDR3 has 14 amino acids. The trim removed 4 bases at V and 2 bases at J, leaving 5 bases unmatched. Here the CDR3 DNA reads TGCGCCAGCAGCAAAGTGACAGGGAACTATGGCTACACCTTC. Translation gives CASSKVTGNYGYTF.

The chain recombines TRBV5-1 with TRBJ2-1; 8 bases agree with TRBD2. This CDR3 has 18 amino acids. The germline CDR1 and CDR2 sequences are SGHRS and YFSETQ. The junction had 16 bases not matched to a gene; V was cut back by 0 bases and J by 8 bases. The CDR3 reads CASSLASWGGRSSDEQFF. The CDR3, as DNA: TGCGCCAGCAGCTTGGCCTCTTGGGGCGGGAGGTCGTCCGATGAGCAGTTCTTC.

Note on this clone: A junction end diverges from the germline sequence, so it may reflect a read error. The chain couples TRBV23-1 to TRBJ2-7; D might be TRBD2 (7 bases). TRBV23-1 is assigned to the ORF class and has an uncertain function. This CDR3 spans 15 amino acids. DNA for the CDR3: TGCGCCAGCAGTCAATCAGCCATTCAGGGGAGGGGAAGGAACTTC. Its protein product is CASSQSAIQGRGRNF.

The chain joins TRBV27 to TRBJ2-6; D possibly corresponds to TRBD2 (5 bases). The V end was cut by 6 bases, the J end by 0 bases, with 9 bases between. CDR3 length: 15 amino acids. Germline loops: CDR1 MNHEY, CDR2 SMNVEV (reference sequence). CDR3 region: CASRVEGSGANVLTF. Here the CDR3 DNA reads TGTGCCAGCAGAGTTGAGGGCTCTGGGGCCAACGTCCTGACTTTC.

This clone appeared once. V gene TRBV7-9 combines with J gene TRBJ2-7, with D tentatively TRBD1 (6 bases). The V end lost 5 bases, the J end lost 0 bases, and 17 bases lay between the germline ends. Germline lookup yields CDR1 SEHNR and CDR2 FQNEAQ (reference sequence). This CDR3 has 16 amino acids. The CDR3 is CASSEFHLGASYEQYF. Here the CDR3 DNA reads TGTGCCAGCAGCGAATTCCACCTGGGGGCCTCCTACGAGCAGTACTTC.